This T cell receptor beta chain is drawn from a study of spatial heterogeneity in lung cancer (dated by TCRdb to about 2019). The study in broad terms: More beta-chain than alpha-chain transcripts were consistently detected, likely reflecting higher beta-chain transcript abundance. Nonsynonymous mutation counts, determined by whole-exome sequencing of tumor tissue, were related to TCR repertoire features. In the raw uncorrected reads, each unique combination of TCR and UMI appeared more than ten times on average. In non-small cell lung cancer, the study quantitatively compared TCR alpha and beta repertoires across several tumor regions, matched nontumor lung, and blood. In tumor regions, TCR transcript counts showed a strong correlation with a T cell transcriptional module score from matched bulk RNA-seq. Both alpha and beta chains were TCR-sequenced in approximately 220 tumor regions, approximately 64 matched nontumor lung samples and approximately 50 PBMC samples obtained at surgery.

Paper-wide results and their limitations: Counts of ubiquitous and regional expanded TCRs correlated with counts of ubiquitous and regional nonsynonymous mutations, respectively. TCR-seq coverage of tumor T cells was estimated to be only approximately 7% for alpha chains and roughly 13% for beta chains. Additional single-cell paired TCR alpha and beta sequencing was considered necessary to confirm, at a functional level, the hypothesis that regional TCRs recognize regional mutations. The tumor nonsynonymous mutation count correlated with the number of expanded intratumoral alpha and beta TCRs.

Explained via the paper, the time point label denotes: sample taken at primary tumor resection. The donors were 65 to 90 patients from the lung TRACERx cohort who had early-stage, untreated non-small cell lung cancer. TCR sequencing used whole RNA extracted from tumor and nontumor lung tissue, or from cryopreserved PBMC samples, without cell sorting. Only patients for whom sufficient RNA was available from at least two tumor regions were selected for TCR sequencing. Before being selected, tumor and adjacent nontumor lung specimens were reviewed by a lung pathologist. Receptor amplification or capture employed 5' RACE. Sequencing was carried out with a NextSeq 500. To allow correction of PCR and sequencing errors, the TCR library protocol tagged every TCR cDNA molecule with a unique molecular identifier. As for how the authors treated the data: Decombinator tools were used for TCR identification, UMI-based error correction and CDR3 extraction. TCRs above a frequency of 2 per 1,000, corresponding to the top 1% of the tumor frequency distribution, were defined as expanded. Expanded tumor TCRs statistically deemed absent (corrected P<0.05) from at least one tumor region were classed as regional, and all other expanded tumor TCRs were classed as ubiquitous. Rényi diversity was computed with the R vegan package after subsampling each repertoire 100 times to 5,000 TCRs. To build CDR3 similarity networks, amino acid triplet string-kernel similarity was used, and CDR3s were connected when their pairwise similarity was above 0.82. The public reads were reprocessed in TCRdb via fastp at Q25 and MiXCR, keeping in-frame beta chains. Every CDR3 protein is listed once, alongside the most common genes and DNA of its rows. TCRdb's processing, not the authors' own work, is the source of the V and J calls. The sample includes about 2,000 distinct CDR3 sequences, with 22% observed a single time. The ten largest clones take up approximately 25% of the sample.

This clonotype was recorded at least ten times. Its antigen is still unknown. No base qualities exist here, and no much larger clone lies one base off it. This beta chain lies outside the target of a library built for alpha chains; its clone size means little. The sequence was collected from a male donor with early-stage non-small cell lung cancer. The starting material was lung tumor tissue, obtained at surgery.

At the DNA level, the sequence is TGTGCCAGCAGCCTCCAGGAGGGGGGGGCCGAAAGTGAGCAGTTCTTC. This gives the protein CASSLQEGGAESEQFF. The chain links TRBV4-2 with TRBJ2-1; the D region possibly corresponds to TRBD2 (7 bases align). Its CDR3 holds 16 amino acids, cysteine through phenylalanine. CDR3 DNA only is kept here, 48 bases in frame from base 1. Via the germline V gene, CDR1 is LGHNA and CDR2 YNFKEQ. V was cut back by 4 bases and J by 9 bases, leaving a gap of 22 bases between them.